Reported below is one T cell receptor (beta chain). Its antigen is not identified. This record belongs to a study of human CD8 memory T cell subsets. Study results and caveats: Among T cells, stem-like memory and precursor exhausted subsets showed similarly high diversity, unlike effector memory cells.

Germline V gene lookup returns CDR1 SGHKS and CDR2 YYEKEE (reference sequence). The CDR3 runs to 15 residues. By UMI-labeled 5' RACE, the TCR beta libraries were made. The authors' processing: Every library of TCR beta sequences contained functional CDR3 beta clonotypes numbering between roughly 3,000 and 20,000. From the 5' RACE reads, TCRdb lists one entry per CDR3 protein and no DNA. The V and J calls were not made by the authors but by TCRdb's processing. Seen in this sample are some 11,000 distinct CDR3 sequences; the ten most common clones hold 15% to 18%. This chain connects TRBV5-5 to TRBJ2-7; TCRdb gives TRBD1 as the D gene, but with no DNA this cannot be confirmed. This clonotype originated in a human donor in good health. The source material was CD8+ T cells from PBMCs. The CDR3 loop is CASSLDPGQGNEQYF.